The sequence of this T cell receptor (beta chain) was determined in a study of monozygotic twins with inflammatory bowel disease. Broader study findings: Possibly reflecting limited power, no difference in repertoire similarity was found between concordant and discordant twins. IBD patients exhibited fewer clonotypes shared with other individuals than healthy twins, particularly with disease activity.

The CDR3 covers 14 residues. Germline CDR1 reads SGHKS; CDR2 reads YYEKEE (reference sequence). Using TCRalpha and TCRbeta cDNA, the researchers carried out two nested PCRs that lasted roughly 16 and 10 cycles. Following a re-call of the 5' RACE reads, TCRdb has one entry per CDR3 protein and lacks DNA. This sample lists over 120,000 distinct CDR3 sequences; its ten largest clones have roughly 1.2%. A word on this clonotype: Its matching antigen is unknown.

The TCR comes from a human donor with ulcerative colitis or Crohn's disease, or a healthy co-twin of an affected twin (not recorded which). This chain links TRBV5-5 with TRBJ2-1. The source material was blood. The CDR3 sequence: CASSLGGTDNEQFF.